This T cell receptor beta chain was obtained from a study of T cell repertoires in cytomegalovirus infection. On the study more broadly: Public signatures in TCR beta pointed to CMV infection and matching HLA type.

Study-wide results and caveats: The ex vivo response was dominated by HLA-C-restricted CMV-specific TCR beta clonotypes.

In TCRdb, the reads were re-called with MiXCR into one record per CDR3 protein. The table includes around 530,000 distinct CDR3 sequences, approximately 26% detected once. Regarding this clonotype: As yet, its antigen is unknown.

Trimming cost V 0 bases and J 2 bases; bases outside gene matches: 8. Germline V gene sequence: CDR1 KGHDR, CDR2 SFDVKD. The CDR3 is 17 residues long. The source material was PBMCs. V and J are TRBV24-1 and TRBJ2-5; TRBD1 aligns across 7 bases. The receptor's source is a human donor in good health (CMV status not recorded). Some clones in this sample may be carry-over from other donors' samples. CDR3 in DNA: TGTGCCACCAGTGATTTGATCGGACAGGAGGATCAAGAGACCCAGTACTTC. Residues: CATSDLIGQEDQETQYF.